This T cell receptor beta chain was profiled in a study of shared clonotypes between healthy human individuals. Germline V CDR1 and CDR2: KGHSH, LQKENI. V shed 0 bases and J shed 1 base, with 11 bases lying between them. CDR3 length equals 16 residues. The study, taken as a whole, reports: Represented diversity, genetic and exposure-history alike, was limited by few donors.

Division of CD4+ cells produced a CD45RA+ naive subset and a CD45RA-negative memory subset. Methods used by the authors: Filtering was not the same, since immunoSEQ gave junction-only sequences without quality scores. Sequenced by immunoSEQ multiplex PCR; TCRdb stores in-frame clones only, minus some. D and trimming come from the DNA, and the V and J calls and clone size come from that table. Among 2 million to 3 million clones, 93% were seen once, and the ten largest hold more than 0.35%. Regarding this clone: The antigen is not known. Other DNA sequences of this sample code for an identical CDR3.

The sequenced sample was naive CD4+ T cells from PBMCs. The subset here: CD45RA+ positively selected. This sequence originates from a man aged 18-30 years in good health. Some clones in this sample may be carry-over from other donors' samples. V usage is TRBV18 and J usage is TRBJ2-3, with D perhaps TRBD1 or TRBD2 (6 bases each). CDR3 in amino acids: CASSPPSRGRTDTQYF. CDR3 DNA sequence: TGTGCCAGCTCACCACCTAGCCGGGGGCGCACAGATACGCAGTATTTT.